The next 30 T cell receptor beta chains were all read from a single sample in a study of T cell repertoires in ileal Crohn's disease. Time point described: neoterminal ileum biopsy at postoperative endoscopy, about 6 months after surgery. Profiled with immunoSEQ multiplex PCR; TCRdb holds only in-frame clones, not every one. The sample lists over 10,000 clones; roughly 80% were seen once. Sample: ileal tissue. Every receptor here comes from an adult with Crohn's disease.

J is TRBJ2-7 and V is TRBV11-2, with 8 bases lining up with TRBD1. The CDR3 runs 15 residues. CDR1 and CDR2 (germline): SGHAT, FQNNGV. The V segment lost 1 base and the J segment 3 bases; nucleotides outside the gene matches: 5. DNA of the CDR3: TGTGCCAGCAGCTTAGTCGGACAGGGTAGCTACGAGCAGTACTTC. It specifies CASSLVGQGSYEQYF.

The V call is TRBV5-1, the J call TRBJ2-1, with 12 nucleotides matching TRBD1. The germline V gene encodes CDR1 SGHRS and CDR2 YFSETQ. The ends lost 4 bases at V and 10 bases at J; junction bases unmatched: 9. The CDR3 contains 15 residues. The CDR3 here is CASSAPGTGGREQFF. The CDR3 DNA is TGCGCCAGCAGCGCCCCCGGGACAGGGGGCCGAGAGCAGTTCTTC.

The chain couples TRBV28 to TRBJ2-7, with D maybe TRBD2 (6 bases). In germline, CDR1 is MDHEN, CDR2 SYDVKM. The CDR3 sequence is 16 residues long. Trimming shortened V by 6 bases and J by 0 bases, and 18 bases separated the two germline ends. The CDR3 reads CASSGLRISYSYEQYF. In DNA, the CDR3 is TGTGCCAGCAGCGGACTACGGATATCGTACTCCTACGAGCAGTACTTC.

The rearrangement links TRBV7-2 to TRBJ1-2; perhaps TRBD1 as D (5 bases). CDR1 is SGHTA and CDR2 is FQGNSA in the germline V gene. The ends were cut back, 5 bases at V and 4 bases at J, with 14 bases in the middle. This CDR3 is built from 14 residues. CDR3 coding DNA: TGTGCCAGCAGCCCCCACGGGGGGTCCTATGGCTACACCTTC. Translation: CASSPHGGSYGYTF.

The chain links TRBV20-1 to TRBJ2-7; a possible D gene is TRBD1 (7 bases). The V end lost 3 bases, the J end lost 9 bases, and 12 bases lay between the germline ends. The CDR3 is 11 amino acids. CDR1 DFQATT and CDR2 SNEGSKA come from the germline V gene (reference sequence). CDR3 in amino acids: CSASNQGGQYF. DNA of the CDR3: TGCAGTGCTAGTAACCAGGGGGGGCAGTACTTC.

This clone was seen a few times. The chain links TRBV10-3 to TRBJ2-7; 10 bases match TRBD2. The CDR3 spans 15 residues. V lost 5 bases to trimming and J lost 6 bases; unmatched junction nucleotides: 10. The germline CDR1 and CDR2 sequences are ENHRY and SYGVKD. DNA of the CDR3: TGTGCCATCAGTCTCTCTAGCGGGAGCTCGTGCGAGCAGTACTTC. Its protein is CAISLSSGSSCEQYF.

V usage is TRBV6-6 and J usage is TRBJ1-1; 10 nucleotides match TRBD1. CDR1 MNHNY and CDR2 SVGAGI come from the germline V gene (reference sequence). This CDR3 comprises 13 residues. After removal of 8 bases from V and 7 bases from J, the junction contained 7 bases not matched to a gene. Here the CDR3 DNA reads TGTGCCAGCCTAGGACAGGGGGTCAGTGAAGCTTTCTTT. It specifies CASLGQGVSEAFF.

The rearrangement links TRBV28 to TRBJ2-5; weak D call: TRBD2 (6 bases). The germline V gene encodes CDR1 MDHEN and CDR2 SYDVKM. With 0 bases removed from V and 4 bases from J, the gap between germline ends came to 12 bases. CDR3 length: 15 amino acids. This CDR3 reads CASSLWWRATETQYF. CDR3 in DNA: TGTGCCAGCAGTTTATGGTGGAGGGCCACAGAGACCCAGTACTTC. Full variable domain (rest looked up from reference TRBV28 and TRBJ2-5): DVKVTQSSRYLVKRTGEKVFLECVQDMDHENMFWYRQDPGLGLRLIYFSYDVKMKEKGDIPEGYSVSREKKERFSLILESASTNQTSMYLCASSLWWRATETQYFGPGTRLLVL.

This chain connects TRBV6-1 to TRBJ2-1; TRBD2 matches 9 bases. The CDR3 loop spans 15 amino acids. Unmatched junction bases numbered 17, after V lost 11 bases and J lost 9 bases. Germline V gene data show CDR1 as MNHNS and CDR2 as SASEGT. CDR3 DNA sequence: TGTGCCTCCTCGACGAGGCGGGAGGGACAAGGTGAGCAGTTCTTC. This translates into CASSTRREGQGEQFF.

The chain joins TRBV11-2 to TRBJ1-1; D gene ambiguous. Deletions cut 0 bases from V and 11 bases from J, with 13 bases between. CDR1 SGHAT and CDR2 FQNNGV come from the germline V gene. The CDR3 sequence is 13 residues long. In DNA, the CDR3 is TGTGCCAGCAGCTTAGAAGGAGACCACTTCGCTTTCTTT. Translating gives CASSLEGDHFAFF.

The V gene is TRBV28, the J gene TRBJ2-7; TRBD2 matches 12 bases. CDR1 and CDR2 from the germline V gene are MDHEN and SYDVKM. Trimming cost V 2 bases and J 3 bases; bases outside gene matches: 8. CDR3 length equals 17 residues. CDR3 nucleotides: TGTGCCAGCAGTTTAATGACTAGCGGGAGCTTGTTCTACGAGCAGTACTTC. As protein: CASSLMTSGSLFYEQYF.

The chain carries TRBV6-5 and TRBJ2-7; 9 nucleotides line up with TRBD2. Per the germline V gene, CDR1 is MNHEY and CDR2 is SVGAGI. V dropped 3 bases and J dropped 0; count of bases not matched to a gene: 6. The CDR3 length is 16 residues. The CDR3 nucleotides are TGTGCCAGCAGTTATGGGCTAGCGGGGCCCTCCTACGAGCAGTACTTC. Protein: CASSYGLAGPSYEQYF.

This clone was recorded a few times. The same CDR3 is also encoded by other DNA sequences in this sample. This sequence joins TRBV7-6 and TRBJ1-5; the D gene is possibly TRBD1 (5 bases). The germline V gene has CDR1 SGHVS and CDR2 FNYEAQ. The CDR3 length is 13 residues. V lost 5 bases, J lost 4 bases, and 9 bases lay in between. The CDR3 nucleotides are TGTGCCAGCAGCCTGGGGCGGAATCAGCCCCAGCATTTT. Its protein is CASSLGRNQPQHF.

The table lists this clone with a few counts. The chain combines TRBV29-1 with TRBJ2-2; TRBD2 agrees at 7 bases. There are 14 residues in the CDR3. Germline assignment: CDR1 SQVTM and CDR2 ANQGSEA. J gave up 6 bases and V 5 bases, and 9 bases lay outside the gene matches. The chain's CDR3 is CSVYGGTAPGELFF. CDR3 in DNA: TGCAGCGTTTACGGGGGGACCGCCCCCGGGGAGCTGTTTTTT.

The V gene is TRBV4-1, the J gene TRBJ1-1, with 8 bases matching TRBD1. Germline V gene data show CDR1 as MGHRA and CDR2 as YSYEKL. CDR3 length equals 15 residues. The V gene end was trimmed by 3 bases and the J gene end by 5 bases; junction bases not matched to a gene: 8. CDR3 loop: CASSQVQGGGTEAFF. The CDR3 DNA reads as TGCGCCAGCAGCCAGGTACAGGGGGGAGGAACTGAAGCTTTCTTT.

This clone came up once. This chain joins TRBV11-1 and TRBJ2-7, with TRBD1 matching 11 bases. This CDR3 is built from 15 residues. Trimming cost V 1 base and J 9 bases; bases outside gene matches: 8. In germline, CDR1 is SGHAT, CDR2 FQDESV (reference sequence). The DNA for the CDR3 is TGTGCCAGCAGCTTAGATGGTTCGGGACAGGGGGTGCAGTACTTC. Amino acid sequence: CASSLDGSGQGVQYF.

The gene calls are TRBV7-8 and TRBJ2-1; D is perhaps TRBD1 (6 bases). There are 16 residues in the CDR3. The V end was cut by 2 bases, the J end by 0 bases, with 11 bases between. The germline CDR1 and CDR2 sequences are SGHVS and FQNEAQ. CDR3 in DNA: TGTGCCAGCAGCTTAAAAACAGGGAGCTCCTACAATGAGCAGTTCTTC. Amino acids: CASSLKTGSSYNEQFF.

The chain has TRBV19 and TRBJ2-7; TRBD1 agrees at 8 bases. The length of the CDR3 is 14 residues. Trimming removed 6 bases from V and 0 bases from J; junction bases left unmatched: 4. CDR1 and CDR2 from the germline V gene are LNHDA and SQIVND (reference sequence). The CDR3 here is CASSLTGDSYEQYF. The CDR3 bases are TGTGCCAGTAGCTTGACAGGGGACTCCTACGAGCAGTACTTC. Full variable domain (outside the CDR3, taken from reference TRBV19 and TRBJ2-7): DGGITQSPKYLFRKEGQNVTLSCEQNLNHDAMYWYRQDPGQGLRLIYYSQIVNDFQKGDIAEGYSVSREKKESFPLTVTSAQKNPTAFYLCASSLTGDSYEQYFGPGTRLTVT.

The chain joins TRBV2 to TRBJ1-5, with 9 positions matching TRBD1. Germline lookup yields CDR1 SNHLY and CDR2 FYNNEI. V shed 4 bases and J 4 bases; nucleotides not matched to a gene: 2. The CDR3 loop spans 14 amino acids. The DNA for the CDR3 is TGTGCCAGCAGTGCTGGACAGGGGAATCAGCCCCAGCATTTT. It specifies CASSAGQGNQPQHF.

V is TRBV9 and J is TRBJ2-3; 8 nucleotides line up with TRBD2. Germline values: CDR1 SGDLS, CDR2 YYNGEE. Trimming took 6 bases from V and 0 from J; bases not matched to a gene: 3. The CDR3 sequence is 14 residues long. Here the CDR3 DNA reads TGTGCCAGCAAGGGGACTAGTAGCACAGATACGCAGTATTTT. Translating gives CASKGTSSTDTQYF. Variable domain in full (rest from reference TRBV9 and TRBJ2-3): DSGVTQTPKHLITATGQRVTLRCSPRSGDLSVYWYQQSLDQGLQFLIQYYNGEERAKGNILERFSAQQFPDLHSELNLSSLELGDSALYFCASKGTSSTDTQYFGPGTRLTVL.

The chain has TRBV6-1 and TRBJ1-5, with TRBD1 matching over 11 bases. Unmatched junction bases numbered 4, after V lost 0 bases and J lost 6 bases. The germline CDR1 and CDR2 sequences are MNHNS and SASEGT. This CDR3 has 16 amino acids. This CDR3 is CASSEAEGQGGQPQHF. The CDR3 nucleotides read TGTGCCAGCAGTGAAGCGGAGGGACAGGGGGGTCAGCCCCAGCATTTT.

This chain links TRBV19 with TRBJ2-2, with 12 bases aligning to TRBD2. Trimming removed 3 bases from V and 4 bases from J; junction bases left unmatched: 3. The V gene's germline CDR1 is LNHDA and CDR2 SQIVND (reference sequence). The length of the CDR3 is 16 residues. CDR3 sequence reads: CASSIRTSGTTGELFF. In DNA, the CDR3 is TGTGCCAGTAGTATCAGGACTAGCGGGACCACCGGGGAGCTGTTTTTT.

The rearrangement uses TRBV27 and TRBJ1-5; TRBD1 is a possible D gene (6 bases). Germline V CDR1 and CDR2: MNHEY, SMNVEV (reference sequence). The germline V and J ends were trimmed by 2 bases and 4 bases, with 6 bases remaining between them. This CDR3 is built from 13 residues. The CDR3: CASSLTGNQPQHF. CDR3 DNA: TGTGCCAGCAGTTTAACAGGGAATCAGCCCCAGCATTTT.

Comment on this clone: Other nucleotide sequences in the sample specify the same CDR3. The gene calls are TRBV7-2 and TRBJ2-7; unclear D gene. With 4 bases removed from V and 3 bases from J, the gap between germline ends came to 7 bases. Germline assignment: CDR1 SGHTA and CDR2 FQGNSA. The CDR3 loop spans 12 amino acids. This CDR3 reads CASSSPGYEQYF. For the CDR3, the DNA is TGTGCCAGCAGCTCCCCAGGCTACGAGCAGTACTTC.

CDR3 in DNA: TGTGCCAGCAGGGTATCCCTCGGGGGGAGGCAGCCCCAGCATTTT. This encodes CASRVSLGGRQPQHF. The chain couples TRBV28 to TRBJ1-5; possibly TRBD1 for D (5 bases). Germline V gene data show CDR1 as MDHEN and CDR2 as SYDVKM. V dropped 6 bases and J dropped 7 bases, with 19 bases sitting between them. This CDR3 spans 15 amino acids.

This clone was seen a single time. The J gene is TRBJ1-2, the V gene TRBV7-2, with D tentatively TRBD1 (6 bases). Germline V gene sequence: CDR1 SGHTA, CDR2 FQGNSA. V lost 5 bases, J lost 7 bases, and 20 bases lay in between. The CDR3 has 15 residues. The CDR3 sequence: CASSPPGQLTVGYTF. The CDR3 region has the DNA TGTGCCAGCAGCCCCCCGGGACAATTAACGGTTGGCTACACCTTC. Using reference TRBV7-2 and TRBJ1-2 for the parts outside the CDR3, the full variable domain is GAGVSQSPSNKVTEKGKDVELRCDPISGHTALYWYRQSLGQGLEFLIYFQGNSAPDKSGLPSDRFSAERTGGSVSTLTIQRTQQEDSAVYLCASSPPGQLTVGYTFGSGTRLTVV.

The chain uses TRBV27 and TRBJ1-3; 7 nucleotides align to TRBD1. The V segment lost 6 bases and the J segment 4 bases; nucleotides outside the gene matches: 0. The CDR3 consists of 12 residues. Germline lookup yields CDR1 MNHEY and CDR2 SMNVEV (reference sequence). The CDR3 bases are TGTGCCAGCAGGACAGGGGGAAACACCATATATTTT. Its translation: CASRTGGNTIYF.

The gene calls are TRBV15 and TRBJ1-2; D gene ambiguous. CDR3 length: 15 amino acids. Germline CDR1 LNHNV, CDR2 YYDKDF (reference sequence). The germline V and J ends were trimmed by 0 bases and 4 bases, with 12 bases remaining between them. The CDR3 reads CATSRDRNSAYGYTF. The DNA for the CDR3 is TGTGCCACCAGCAGAGATAGAAACAGTGCCTATGGCTACACCTTC.

This sequence joins TRBV7-2 and TRBJ2-5, with 7 bases fitting TRBD1. The CDR3 is 15 amino acids. CDR1 is SGHTA, CDR2 FQGNSA, per germline. Losses at the gene ends were 6 bases for V and 2 bases for J; bases not matched to a gene: 9. The CDR3 DNA follows: TGTGCCAGCAGGATTAGCGCAGGGGGTCAAGAGACCCAGTACTTC. Its protein product is CASRISAGGQETQYF.

Regarding this clone: Its ends do not fully match the called genes, so a read error is possible. J is TRBJ2-5 and V is TRBV7-7, with 12 bases identical to TRBD2. Germline V gene lookup returns CDR1 SSHAT and CDR2 FNYEAQ (reference sequence). This CDR3 spans 16 amino acids. Here the CDR3 reads CASSLVLAGGPETQYF. CDR3 coding DNA: TGTGCTAGCAGCTTAGTGCTAGCGGGGGGGCCCGAGACCCAGTACTTC.